Below are 6 T cell receptor beta chains sequenced from a single sample in a study of shared clonotypes between healthy human individuals. Naive CD8 cells were CD45RO-negative, positively selected for CCR7, excluding terminally differentiated effector memory CD45RA+ cells. Sequenced by immunoSEQ multiplex PCR; TCRdb stores in-frame clones only, minus some. This sample has approximately 2,000,000 clones, with over 85% found just once. The sample consisted of naive CD8+ T cells from PBMCs. The source is a man aged 18-30 years in good health. Some clones in this sample may be carry-over from other donors' samples.

This clone was seen once. V gene TRBV7-6 combines with J gene TRBJ2-7; 11 bases match TRBD1. Trimming cost V 1 base and J 4 bases; bases outside gene matches: 3. Germline V gene data show CDR1 as SGHVS and CDR2 as FNYEAQ. This CDR3 is 15 amino acids long. The chain's CDR3 is CASSLDGTGGYEQYF. The CDR3 nucleotides read TGTGCCAGCAGCTTAGATGGGACAGGGGGTTACGAGCAGTACTTC.

The chain uses TRBV7-6 and TRBJ2-1, with D maybe TRBD2 (6 bases). V was shortened by 2 bases and J by 0 bases, with 14 bases between the two germline ends. The germline gives CDR1 SGHVS, CDR2 FNYEAQ. There are 17 residues in the CDR3. The CDR3 DNA sequence: TGTGCCAGCAGCTTAACGAGGGGCGGGGACTCCTACAATGAGCAGTTCTTC. Amino acids: CASSLTRGGDSYNEQFF.

This chain links TRBV6-1 with TRBJ2-1; D not certain. The CDR3 runs to 13 residues. The germline gives CDR1 MNHNS, CDR2 SASEGT. V lost 5 bases to trimming and J lost 5 bases, with 10 bases between them. CDR3 DNA: TGTGCCAGCAGTTATGAAAGGGACAATGAGCAGTTCTTC. This codes for CASSYERDNEQFF.

The CDR3 reads CASSLVTGRQPQHF. DNA for the CDR3: TGTGCCAGCAGTTTAGTGACAGGGAGACAGCCCCAGCATTTT. V gene TRBV28 combines with J gene TRBJ1-5; 7 bases fit TRBD1. The CDR3 loop spans 14 amino acids. Germline CDR1 reads MDHEN; CDR2 reads SYDVKM. Trimming cost V 2 bases and J 7 bases; bases outside gene matches: 5.

This chain joins TRBV7-9 and TRBJ1-5; D is perhaps TRBD1 (6 bases). This CDR3 spans 14 amino acids. Trimming took off 4 bases at V and 7 bases at J, with 14 bases between the two ends. Germline CDR1 reads SEHNR; CDR2 reads FQNEAQ (reference sequence). The DNA of the CDR3 is TGTGCCAGCAGCTCCGGGGCAGGGGTGCAGCCCCAGCATTTT. This translates into CASSSGAGVQPQHF.

About this clone itself: Compared with germline, one end of the junction differs, possibly owing to a read error. The chain employs TRBV27 and TRBJ2-7, with 9 bases lining up with TRBD1. Germline lookup yields CDR1 MNHEY and CDR2 SMNVEV (reference sequence). The CDR3 has 14 amino acids. CDR3 residues: CASSLSTGGNEQYF. The CDR3 DNA sequence: TGTGCCAGCAGTCTATCGACAGGGGGAAACGAGCAGTACTTC.